What follows is one T cell receptor (beta chain) and its context. What it binds is not known. This record comes from a study of T cell responses to AZD1222 COVID-19 vaccine. Across the study: Second-dose recipients at about 4 or about 12 weeks were treated as one pooled group. Study results and limitations: Increases in Spike-specific TCR breadth and depth were seen after two AZD1222 doses. Only a handful of individuals given AZD1222 were seropositive at baseline. Clonal diversity may have been underestimated, and the donors were mostly white British, with more females than males.

Sequenced by immunoSEQ multiplex PCR; TCRdb stores in-frame clones only, minus some. This repertoire shows about 120,000 clones, about 90% found once; its top ten account for roughly 8.9%. The CDR3 is 14 residues long. CDR1 MNHEY and CDR2 SVGAGI come from the germline V gene. V lost 4 bases and J lost 0, with 10 bases in between. The sequencing used peripheral blood, collected on day 0 of AZD1222 vaccination. The receptor was isolated from an adult in good health. The J gene is TRBJ2-7, the V gene TRBV6-5, with D tentatively TRBD1 (6 bases). The chain's CDR3 is CASSSTGNSYEQYF. CDR3 DNA sequence: TGTGCCAGCAGTTCGACAGGAAACTCCTACGAGCAGTACTTC.